This TCR beta chain was identified in a study of T cell responses to AZD1222 COVID-19 vaccine. About the research overall: Timing groups of about 4 and about 12 weeks for second doses were pooled.

Details on this clone: What it binds is not known.

Repertoires were generated with immunoSEQ multiplex PCR, while TCRdb's copy carries only in-frame clones and drops some. The sample contains 95,000 to 120,000 clones, 85% to 90% of which appear only once. Trimming removed 3 bases from V and 2 bases from J, with 14 bases in between. In germline, CDR1 is SGHVS, CDR2 FQNEAQ. CDR3 length: 16 residues. The study's findings and limits: Across the whole spike, CD4 TCRs peaked at regions 160-218 and 743-854. Just a handful of AZD1222 recipients were seropositive at baseline. None of the repertoires were sampled until the peak T cell response had passed.

This receptor was taken from an adult in good health. Sequencing used peripheral blood, obtained on day 0 of AZD1222 vaccination. This sequence joins TRBV7-8 and TRBJ1-3; D perhaps matches TRBD1 (5 bases). CDR3 bases: TGTGCCAGCAGCTTCAGTCGTGCAGGGCCTGGAAACACCATATATTTT. The encoded protein is CASSFSRAGPGNTIYF.